A single sample is the source of the 4 T cell receptor beta chains below, sequenced in a study of T cells in localized non-small cell lung cancer. Clones were read by immunoSEQ multiplex PCR, and TCRdb kept only the in-frame ones, dropping some. The repertoire holds around 1,600 clones, with roughly 28% as singletons. The sequencing used lung tumor tissue, collected before any cancer treatment. Receptors were obtained from a man aged 35-69 years with stage II lung adenocarcinoma.

The CDR3 region is CSALGTSGTQYF. As DNA, the CDR3 is TGCAGCGCCCTTGGGACCTCGGGGACCCAGTACTTC. This rearrangement joins TRBV29-1 to TRBJ2-5; D possibly matches TRBD1 or TRBD2 (5 bases each). CDR3 length: 12 residues. Germline V gene lookup returns CDR1 SQVTM and CDR2 ANQGSEA. V lost 7 bases to trimming and J lost 7 bases, with 16 bases between them.

This clone turned up a few times. The J gene is TRBJ2-1, the V gene TRBV28; 9 nucleotides match TRBD2. From germline, CDR1 is MDHEN and CDR2 SYDVKM. J was trimmed by 6 bases and V by 6 bases; bases with no gene match: 12. This CDR3 is 16 amino acids long. The CDR3 region has the DNA TGTGCCAGCAGCACCTCTGGGACTAGCAATGTCAATGAGCAGTTCTTC. Translating gives CASSTSGTSNVNEQFF.

This clone was seen a few times. V gene TRBV7-5 combines with J gene TRBJ1-2. TRBV7-5 counts as a pseudogene. This CDR3 contains 15 residues. The CDR3 loop reads CASSLGLRQLYGYTF. The CDR3 region has the DNA TGTGCCAGCAGCTTAGGTTTGAGGCAGCTTTATGGCTACACCTTC.

CDR3 DNA: TGTGCCAGTAGAATTAGTGGGGTAACGGGCAATCAGCCCCAGCATTTT. It codes for CASRISGVTGNQPQHF. The gene calls are TRBV19 and TRBJ1-5; D is unresolved. This CDR3 has 16 residues. V dropped 6 bases and J dropped 2 bases, with 17 bases sitting between them. CDR1 is LNHDA, CDR2 SQIVND, per germline (reference sequence).